This entry lists 4 T cell receptor beta chains sequenced from one sample in a study of blood T cells in healthy people across ages. Next came a second PCR, run for about 6 to 12 cycles, which used a sample-barcoded 5' primer along with a J-beta primer mix. TCRdb analysed the 5' RACE reads with MiXCR anew, one entry per CDR3 protein. Here the sample spans about 540,000 distinct CDR3 sequences, 20% to 30% being singletons. The same sample was also studied in work on T cells of mothers and their children.

Sequencing input: blood. These receptors were collected from a boy between 10 and 17 years old in good health.

This clonotype has more than one count but fewer than ten. V and J are TRBV20-1 and TRBJ2-4; D might be TRBD1 (6 bases). V was pared by 8 bases and J by 7 bases, with 15 bases between. Germline CDR1 reads DFQATT; CDR2 reads SNEGSKA (reference sequence). This CDR3 contains 12 residues. The DNA for the CDR3 is TGCAGTTCCCCGGACAGAGGGAACATTCAGTACTTC. It encodes CSSPDRGNIQYF.

This clonotype was seen a single time. The J gene is TRBJ1-1, the V gene TRBV4-3; 7 bases fit TRBD1. Germline CDR1 LGHNA, CDR2 YSLEER. This CDR3 region has 16 residues. V lost 4 bases and J lost 0; bases outside the gene matches: 8. Here the CDR3 DNA reads TGCGCCAGCAGCCTGGCCAGGGGGGCGATGAACACTGAAGCTTTCTTT. Residues: CASSLARGAMNTEAFF.

The chain employs TRBV7-2 and TRBJ2-1, with 8 bases fitting TRBD2. Germline assignment: CDR1 SGHTA and CDR2 FQGNSA. J gave up 1 base and V 0 bases, and 5 bases lay outside the gene matches. The CDR3 extends over 17 amino acids. The CDR3, as DNA: TGTGCCAGCAGCTTAGCAACCGGGACTAGGTCCTACAATGAGCAGTTCTTC. This codes for CASSLATGTRSYNEQFF.

The chain links TRBV9 to TRBJ2-1; 13 bases fit TRBD2. Germline V CDR1 and CDR2: SGDLS, YYNGEE. J was trimmed by 4 bases and V by 4 bases; bases with no gene match: 8. The CDR3 totals 17 residues. CDR3 sequence reads: CASSSGLAGEGYNEQFF. CDR3 nucleotides: TGTGCCAGCAGCTCTGGACTAGCGGGAGAGGGATACAATGAGCAGTTCTTC.